This TCR beta chain came from a study of blood T cell repertoires in COVID-19. TCRdb's copy holds only in-frame clones and misses some; the assay was immunoSEQ multiplex PCR. This sample has a few hundred thousand clones, with around 87% found just once. Germline V gene data show CDR1 as SGHRS and CDR2 as YFSETQ. V was clipped by 3 bases and J by 2 bases; unmatched bases: 7. This CDR3 has 16 amino acids. This chain connects TRBV5-1 to TRBJ2-1, with 8 bases matching TRBD2. The source material was peripheral blood. The TCR sequence derives from a woman aged 45-65 years with active or convalescent COVID-19. The CDR3 reads CASSSGGTGTYNEQFF. The CDR3 DNA sequence: TGCGCCAGCAGCTCGGGGGGGACTGGGACCTACAATGAGCAGTTCTTC.